Listed here are 25 T cell receptor beta chains from one sample, sequenced in a study of CD8 T cells in Susac syndrome. An amount of RNA that ranged from roughly 0.45 to 1 ug was reverse transcribed with random hexamers. TCRdb reanalysed the immunoSEQ multiplex PCR reads using MiXCR and keeps one entry per CDR3 protein. Of 73,000 or so distinct CDR3 sequences detected, approximately 95% appear once; the ten largest clones hold roughly 0.42%. Specimen: CD8+ T cells from PBMCs. The receptor source for this set is a human donor with multiple sclerosis.

This chain joins TRBV24-1 and TRBJ2-5; 7 bases agree with TRBD1. There are 13 residues in the CDR3. Germline loops: CDR1 KGHDR, CDR2 SFDVKD. J lost 5 bases, V lost 5 bases, and 4 bases had no gene match. The CDR3 loop is CATSGTGSETQYF. The CDR3 nucleotides read TGTGCCACCAGTGGGACAGGCTCCGAGACCCAGTACTTC.

The V and J genes are TRBV20-1 and TRBJ1-1; 9 bases fit TRBD1. The ends lost 5 bases at V and 6 bases at J; junction bases unmatched: 19. CDR1 is DFQATT, CDR2 SNEGSKA, per germline (reference sequence). The CDR3 has 17 residues. CDR3 DNA sequence: TGCAGTGCTCCCGGACAGGGGTCAAGTTCGATTTCAGCTGAAGCTTTCTTT. Encoded protein: CSAPGQGSSSISAEAFF.

V and J are TRBV10-3 and TRBJ2-2; D remains unclear. The CDR3 length is 12 residues. The germline V gene encodes CDR1 ENHRY and CDR2 SYGVKD. The V end lost 11 bases, the J end lost 2 bases, and 9 bases lay between the germline ends. CDR3 nucleotide sequence: TGTGCCCTGACGTCAAACACCGGGGAGCTGTTTTTT. Its protein is CALTSNTGELFF.

This clonotype appeared a few times. The rearrangement uses TRBV27 and TRBJ2-3; D could derive from TRBD1 or TRBD2 (5 bases each). The CDR3 is made up of 16 amino acids. Trimming removed 0 bases from V and 1 base from J, with 11 bases in between. Germline-derived CDR1 and CDR2 are MNHEY and SMNVEV (reference sequence). CDR3 protein: CASSLSAGTRTDTQYF. CDR3 DNA sequence: TGTGCCAGCAGTTTATCAGCAGGGACCCGCACAGATACGCAGTATTTT.

The rearrangement links TRBV5-4 to TRBJ2-7; 10 positions match TRBD1. The CDR3 spans 17 residues. J gave up 2 bases and V 0 bases, and 8 bases lay outside the gene matches. Germline CDR1 reads SGHNT; CDR2 reads YYREEE (reference sequence). The CDR3 region is CASSLDSPGQGPYEQYF. CDR3 coding DNA: TGTGCCAGCAGCTTGGATTCTCCGGGACAGGGGCCCTACGAGCAGTACTTC. The variable domain in full, completed from reference TRBV5-4 and TRBJ2-7, reads ETGVTQSPTHLIKTRGQQVTLRCSSQSGHNTVSWYQQALGQGPQFIFQYYREEENGRGNFPPRFSGLQFPNYSSELNVNALELDDSALYLCASSLDSPGQGPYEQYFGPGTRLTVT.

The chain is built from TRBV6-5 and TRBJ2-7, with D possibly called TRBD1 or TRBD2 (5 bases each). The germline V gene has CDR1 MNHEY and CDR2 SVGAGI. Trimming removed 6 bases from V and 6 bases from J, with 21 bases in between. This CDR3 is 15 amino acids long. The CDR3 loop reads CASSPWDPKVGEQYF. CDR3 coding DNA: TGTGCCAGCAGCCCCTGGGACCCAAAAGTTGGCGAGCAGTACTTC.

This sequence joins TRBV27 and TRBJ1-1, with D unclear. From germline, CDR1 is MNHEY and CDR2 SMNVEV (reference sequence). V lost 4 bases and J lost 9, with 12 bases in between. There are 12 residues in the CDR3. The CDR3 DNA sequence: TGTGCCAGCAGTTCCCCGGGCCTCCAAGCTTTCTTT. It is translated as CASSSPGLQAFF.

This chain's CDR3 is CASSQALSYGYTF. Written as DNA, the CDR3 is TGTGCCAGCAGCCAAGCCCTTAGCTATGGCTACACCTTC. The genes are TRBV3-1 and TRBJ1-2; no clear D. Looked up from germline, CDR1 is LGHDT and CDR2 is YNNKEL (reference sequence). The CDR3 runs 13 residues. Trimming left V 1 base short and J 4 bases short, with 7 bases between.

The CDR3 protein is CASRRGRPLKGGETQYF. CDR3 coding DNA: TGTGCCAGCCGGAGGGGTAGGCCGTTGAAGGGAGGTGAGACCCAGTACTTC. The genes are TRBV2 and TRBJ2-5, with TRBD2 as a possible D gene (6 bases). CDR3 length: 17 amino acids. V lost 8 bases and J 5 bases, leaving 27 bases between the germline ends. CDR1 SNHLY and CDR2 FYNNEI come from the germline V gene. The full variable domain, completed using reference TRBV2 and TRBJ2-5, is EPEVTQTPSHQVTQMGQEVILRCVPISNHLYFYWYRQILGQKVEFLVSFYNNEISEKSEIFDDQFSVERPDGSNFTLKIRSTKLEDSAMYFCASRRGRPLKGGETQYFGPGTRLLVL.

The J gene is TRBJ2-1, the V gene TRBV10-3, with 15 bases fitting TRBD2. Germline CDR1 and CDR2: ENHRY and SYGVKD. The CDR3 consists of 14 residues. J gave up 8 bases and V 7 bases, and 3 bases lay outside the gene matches. The chain's CDR3 is CAIKGLAGGDEQFF. CDR3 bases: TGTGCCATCAAAGGACTAGCGGGAGGGGATGAGCAGTTCTTC.

CDR3 sequence (DNA): TGTGCCAGCAGTTCCCAAGCAGGGGTTAACACTGAAGCTTTCTTT. Translated, it gives CASSSQAGVNTEAFF. The chain is built from TRBV6-5 and TRBJ1-1, with D perhaps matching TRBD1 (6 bases). Germline V gene lookup returns CDR1 MNHEY and CDR2 SVGAGI. Trimming stripped 4 bases from V and 2 bases from J, with 14 bases between. There are 15 residues in the CDR3.

The chain carries TRBV19 and TRBJ1-1; 7 bases map to TRBD1. The germline V gene encodes CDR1 LNHDA and CDR2 SQIVND (reference sequence). The CDR3 totals 14 residues. V lost 5 bases to trimming and J lost 6 bases; unmatched junction nucleotides: 9. CDR3 protein: CASSPPTGPAEAFF. In nucleotides, the CDR3 is TGTGCCAGTAGTCCCCCGACAGGGCCAGCTGAAGCTTTCTTT.

Turning to this clonotype: At one boundary the junction diverges from the germline segment, which might be a read error. The chain joins TRBV5-1 to TRBJ1-1; D is perhaps TRBD1 (5 bases). CDR1 is SGHRS, CDR2 YFSETQ, per germline. This CDR3 has 13 residues. CDR3 residues: CASSLAGQPEVFF. CDR3 in DNA: TGCGCCAGCAGCTTGGCGGGGCAGCCTGAAGTTTTCTTT.

The chain is built from TRBV4-1 and TRBJ2-7; D is possibly TRBD1 or TRBD2 (5 bases each). With 0 bases removed from V and 3 bases from J, the gap between germline ends came to 15 bases. Germline lookup yields CDR1 MGHRA and CDR2 YSYEKL. The CDR3 is made up of 16 amino acids. The CDR3 nucleotides are TGCGCCAGCAGCCAAGAAGATCGGGACCGTTACTACGAGCAGTACTTC. Protein product: CASSQEDRDRYYEQYF.

The chain is built from TRBV29-1 and TRBJ2-3; 8 nucleotides align to TRBD2. Germline V gene data show CDR1 as SQVTM and CDR2 as ANQGSEA. The CDR3 loop spans 15 amino acids. Unmatched junction bases numbered 4, after V lost 1 base and J lost 1 base. The DNA of the CDR3 is TGCAGCGTTGAAGCGAACGGGAGGGGCACAGATACGCAGTATTTT. It codes for CSVEANGRGTDTQYF.

V gene TRBV24-1 combines with J gene TRBJ2-5, with 7 positions matching TRBD2. The CDR3 contains 15 residues. Losses at the gene ends were 3 bases for V and 6 bases for J; bases not matched to a gene: 9. Germline-derived CDR1 and CDR2 are KGHDR and SFDVKD. The CDR3 DNA is TGTGCCACCAGTGATGCGGGGGACCCCAAGAAGACCCAGTACTTC. It codes for CATSDAGDPKKTQYF.

The chain joins TRBV29-1 to TRBJ1-2; the match to TRBD1 covers 7 bases. V lost 7 bases, J lost 4 bases, and 9 bases stayed unmatched. Per the germline V gene, CDR1 is SQVTM and CDR2 is ANQGSEA. The CDR3 sequence is 13 residues long. CDR3 sequence (DNA): TGCAGCGACCGGAGTACAGGGGTCTATGGCTACACCTTC. This sequence encodes CSDRSTGVYGYTF.

This clonotype has just a few counts. The J gene is TRBJ2-7, the V gene TRBV7-9; possible D gene TRBD1, 7 bases. The CDR3 contains 12 residues. CDR1 SEHNR and CDR2 FQNEAQ come from the germline V gene (reference sequence). Trimming cost V 5 bases and J 3 bases, with 8 bases left between them. The CDR3 reads CASSQGGYEQYF. The CDR3 nucleotides read TGTGCCAGCAGCCAGGGGGGCTACGAGCAGTACTTC.

The V gene is TRBV19, the J gene TRBJ1-1; D might be TRBD1 (5 bases). CDR1 is LNHDA, CDR2 SQIVND, per germline (reference sequence). The CDR3 sequence is 14 residues long. Trimming pared 5 bases from V and 2 bases from J, leaving 12 bases between. The CDR3 DNA is TGTGCCAGTAGTCTTTGGACAACCAACACTGAAGCTTTCTTT. As protein: CASSLWTTNTEAFF.

Notes on this clonotype: One end of the junction varies from germline; a read error may be responsible. CDR3 region: CASSLGAGISVNEQFF. CDR3 DNA: TGTGCCAGCAGTTTAGGAGCAGGGATTTCCGTAAATGAGCAGTTTTTC. This chain connects TRBV27 to TRBJ2-1; D possibly corresponds to TRBD1 (5 bases). Per the germline V gene, CDR1 is MNHEY and CDR2 is SMNVEV (reference sequence). The CDR3 is 16 residues long.

The genes are TRBV9 and TRBJ2-7; no definite D call. Trimming took off 2 bases at V and 3 bases at J, with 6 bases between the two ends. Germline V lookup: CDR1 SGDLS, CDR2 YYNGEE. The CDR3 sequence is 12 residues long. The CDR3 DNA sequence: TGTGCCAGCAGCGTGGATAACTACGAGCAGTACTTC. Its protein is CASSVDNYEQYF.

The rearrangement joins TRBV7-9 to TRBJ1-2, with unresolved D. The CDR3 contains 13 residues. The germline CDR1 and CDR2 sequences are SEHNR and FQNEAQ (reference sequence). V was clipped by 5 bases and J by 5 bases, with 12 bases between them. The CDR3: CASSPGPSYGYTF. CDR3 coding DNA: TGTGCCAGCAGCCCTGGACCATCTTATGGCTACACCTTC.

This clonotype was counted once. The chain is built from TRBV4-3 and TRBJ2-3; the D is unclear. The germline CDR1 and CDR2 sequences are LGHNA and YSLEER. The CDR3 totals 14 residues. V was cut by 0 bases and J by 5 bases, with 9 bases left in between. The CDR3 protein is CASSQDGPGDTQYF. DNA for the CDR3: TGCGCCAGCAGCCAAGACGGCCCCGGAGATACGCAGTATTTT.

V gene TRBV7-9 combines with J gene TRBJ2-7; D might be TRBD1 (6 bases). The CDR3 has 14 amino acids. Germline CDR1 is SEHNR and CDR2 is FQNEAQ (reference sequence). The V end lost 5 bases, the J end lost 3 bases, and 14 bases lay between the germline ends. CDR3 sequence reads: CASSQQGPLYEQYF. The CDR3, as DNA: TGTGCCAGCAGCCAACAGGGCCCCCTCTACGAGCAGTACTTC.

This clonotype was recorded only once. The chain couples TRBV23-1 to TRBJ2-3; no clear D. TRBV23-1 is recorded as an ORF, its role being uncertain. The CDR3 is 18 amino acids. The germline V and J ends were trimmed by 0 bases and 0 bases, with 16 bases remaining between them. This CDR3 is CASSQSSKTGASTDTQYF. The CDR3 coding sequence is TGCGCCAGCAGTCAATCGAGTAAGACTGGTGCTAGCACAGATACGCAGTATTTT.